This paragraph covers one T cell receptor beta chain sequence. The antigen is unknown. Original analysis: With immunoSEQ giving junction-only sequences and no quality scores, filtering differed. Sequencing was performed with immunoSEQ multiplex PCR; in TCRdb, only in-frame clones are kept and a portion is missing. From that table come the V and J calls and clone size; the DNA was used to work out D and trimming. The sample has some 790,000 clones, 55% to 80% seen once. Trimming took 6 bases from V and 0 from J, leaving 8 bases between them. The CDR3 covers 14 residues. The V gene's germline CDR1 is LNHNV and CDR2 YYDKDF (reference sequence). The sample belongs to a study of shared clonotypes between healthy human individuals. Study-wide results and caveats: Genetic and exposure-history diversity was limited by the small donor number.

This rearrangement joins TRBV15 to TRBJ1-4, with unresolved D. The TCR sequence derives from a woman in her twenties or thirties in good health. What was sequenced was memory CD4+ T cells sorted from blood. Subset: CD45RA-negative fraction. CDR3 sequence (DNA): TGTGCCACCAGTGTAGTTGCAACTAATGAAAAACTGTTTTTT. This encodes CATSVVATNEKLFF.